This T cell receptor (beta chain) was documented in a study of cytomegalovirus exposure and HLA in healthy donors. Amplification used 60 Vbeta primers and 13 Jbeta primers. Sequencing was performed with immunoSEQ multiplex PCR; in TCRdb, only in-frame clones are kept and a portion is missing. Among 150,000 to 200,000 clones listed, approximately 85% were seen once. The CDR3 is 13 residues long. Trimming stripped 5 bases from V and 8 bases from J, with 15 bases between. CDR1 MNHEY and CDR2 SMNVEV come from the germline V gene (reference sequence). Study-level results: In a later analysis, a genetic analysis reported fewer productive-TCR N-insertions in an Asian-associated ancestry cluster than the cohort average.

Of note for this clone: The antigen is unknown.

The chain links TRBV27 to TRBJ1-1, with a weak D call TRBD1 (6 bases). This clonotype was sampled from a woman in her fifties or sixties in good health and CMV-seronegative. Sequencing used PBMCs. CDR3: CASSPGTRREAFF. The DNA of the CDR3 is TGTGCCAGCAGTCCAGGGACAAGAAGGGAAGCTTTCTTT.